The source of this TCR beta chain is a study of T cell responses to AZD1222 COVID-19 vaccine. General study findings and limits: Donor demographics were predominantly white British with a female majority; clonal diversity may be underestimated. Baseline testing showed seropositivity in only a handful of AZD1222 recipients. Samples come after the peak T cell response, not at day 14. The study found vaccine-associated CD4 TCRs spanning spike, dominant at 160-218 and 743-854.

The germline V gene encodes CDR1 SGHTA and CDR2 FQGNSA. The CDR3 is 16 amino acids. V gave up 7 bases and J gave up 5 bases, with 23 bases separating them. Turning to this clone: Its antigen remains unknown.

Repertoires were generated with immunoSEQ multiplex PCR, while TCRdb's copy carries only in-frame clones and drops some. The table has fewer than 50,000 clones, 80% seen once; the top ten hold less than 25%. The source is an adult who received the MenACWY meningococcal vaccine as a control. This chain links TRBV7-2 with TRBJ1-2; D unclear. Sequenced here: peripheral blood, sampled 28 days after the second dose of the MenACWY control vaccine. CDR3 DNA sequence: TGTGCCAGCACCTCAAGGCCCCAACAGCGAGGGTATGGCTACACCTTC. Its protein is CASTSRPQQRGYGYTF.